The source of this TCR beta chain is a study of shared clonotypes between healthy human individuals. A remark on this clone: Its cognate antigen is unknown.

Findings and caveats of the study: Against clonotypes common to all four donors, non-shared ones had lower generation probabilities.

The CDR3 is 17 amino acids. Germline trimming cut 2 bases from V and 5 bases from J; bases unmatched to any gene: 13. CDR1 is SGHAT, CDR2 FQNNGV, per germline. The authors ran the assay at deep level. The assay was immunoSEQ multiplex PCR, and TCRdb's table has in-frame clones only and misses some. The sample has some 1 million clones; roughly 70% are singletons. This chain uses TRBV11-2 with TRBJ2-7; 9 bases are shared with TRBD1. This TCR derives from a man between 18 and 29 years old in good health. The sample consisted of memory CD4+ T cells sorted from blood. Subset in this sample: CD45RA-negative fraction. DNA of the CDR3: TGTGCCAGCAGCTTAACTCCATCGGGACAGGGTTTCGACGAGCAGTACTTC. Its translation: CASSLTPSGQGFDEQYF.